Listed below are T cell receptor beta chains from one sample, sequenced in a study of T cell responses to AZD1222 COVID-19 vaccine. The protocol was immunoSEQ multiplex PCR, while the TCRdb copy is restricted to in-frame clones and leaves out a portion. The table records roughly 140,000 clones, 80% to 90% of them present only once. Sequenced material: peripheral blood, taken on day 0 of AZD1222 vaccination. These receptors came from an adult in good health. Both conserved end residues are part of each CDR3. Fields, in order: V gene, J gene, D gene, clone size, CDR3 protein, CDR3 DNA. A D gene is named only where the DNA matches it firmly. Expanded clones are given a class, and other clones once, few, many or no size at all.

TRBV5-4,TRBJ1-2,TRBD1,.,CASSNDRVYGYTF,TGTGCCAGCAGCAACGACAGGGTCTATGGCTACACCTTC
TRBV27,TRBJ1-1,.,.,CASMGGMNTEAFF,TGTGCCAGCATGGGGGGAATGAACACTGAAGCTTTCTTT
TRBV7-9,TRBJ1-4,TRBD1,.,CASSLGQGSEKLFF,TGTGCCAGCAGCTTAGGACAGGGATCCGAAAAACTGTTTTTT
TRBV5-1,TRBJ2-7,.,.,CASKGDSYEQYF,TGCGCCAGCAAGGGAGACTCCTACGAGCAGTACTTC
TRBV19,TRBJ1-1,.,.,CASNPGSPEAFF,TGTGCCAGTAACCCGGGGTCTCCTGAAGCTTTCTTT
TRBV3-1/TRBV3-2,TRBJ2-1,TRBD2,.,CASSRLAGDNEQFF,TGTGCCAGCAGTCGACTAGCGGGAGATAATGAGCAGTTCTTC
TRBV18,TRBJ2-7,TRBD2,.,CASSPNGGAREQYF,TGTGCCAGCTCACCAAACGGGGGGGCGCGAGAGCAGTACTTC
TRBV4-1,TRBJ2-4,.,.,CASSQDAYRDGIQYF,TGCGCCAGCAGCCAAGATGCATACAGGGATGGCATTCAGTACTTC
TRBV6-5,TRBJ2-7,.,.,CASRLQGVNEQYF,TGTGCCAGCCGTTTACAGGGAGTCAACGAGCAGTACTTC
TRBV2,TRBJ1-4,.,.,CASRIGRIEKLFF,TGTGCCAGCAGGATCGGACGGATTGAAAAACTGTTTTTT
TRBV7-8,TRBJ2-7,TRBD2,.,CASSLGEGLAGRSYEQYF,TGTGCCAGCAGCCTAGGCGAGGGACTAGCGGGAAGGTCCTACGAGCAGTACTTC
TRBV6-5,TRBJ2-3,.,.,CASSSLDGTSTDTQYF,TGTGCCAGCAGTTCCCTCGACGGGACTAGCACAGATACGCAGTATTTT
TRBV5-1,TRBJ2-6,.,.,CASSLVLRSGANVLTF,TGCGCCAGCAGCTTGGTGTTACGCTCTGGGGCCAACGTCCTGACTTTC
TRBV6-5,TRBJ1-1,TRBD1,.,CASSWTGLNTEAFF,TGTGCCAGCAGCTGGACAGGGTTGAACACTGAAGCTTTCTTT
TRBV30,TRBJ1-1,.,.,CAWRQNTEAFF,TGTGCCTGGAGGCAAAACACTGAAGCTTTCTTT
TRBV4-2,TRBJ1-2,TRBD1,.,CASSQEFPGQTYGYTF,TGTGCCAGCAGCCAAGAATTCCCGGGACAGACCTATGGCTACACCTTC
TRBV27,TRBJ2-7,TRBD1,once,CASSFRYSSGQGSYEQYF,TGTGCCAGCAGTTTTCGATACTCCTCGGGACAGGGCTCCTACGAGCAGTACTTC
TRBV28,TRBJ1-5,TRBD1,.,CASSCGRGRKNGNQPQHF,TGTGCCAGCAGTTGTGGCAGGGGGCGTAAAAACGGCAATCAGCCCCAGCATTTT
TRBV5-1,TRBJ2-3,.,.,CASGIQGTDTQYF,TGCGCCAGCGGAATCCAGGGGACAGATACGCAGTATTTT
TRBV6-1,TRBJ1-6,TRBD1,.,CASSEAGQGAGALHF,TGTGCCAGCAGTGAAGCCGGGCAGGGGGCAGGGGCCCTCCACTTT
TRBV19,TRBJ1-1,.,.,CATAWWGNTEAFF,TGTGCCACCGCCTGGTGGGGGAACACTGAAGCTTTCTTT
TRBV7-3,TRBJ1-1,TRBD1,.,CASSLTGSATEAFF,TGTGCCAGCAGCCTGACAGGGTCGGCCACTGAAGCTTTCTTT
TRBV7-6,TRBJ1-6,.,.,CASSLGTGRGSKNSPLHF,TGTGCCAGCAGCTTAGGCACAGGGCGGGGGTCTAAAAATTCACCCCTCCACTTT
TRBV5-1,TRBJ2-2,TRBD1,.,CASSAGQGRDTGELFF,TGCGCCAGCAGCGCCGGACAGGGTAGGGACACCGGGGAGCTGTTTTTT
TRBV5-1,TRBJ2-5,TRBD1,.,CASSTGTGRETQYF,TGCGCCAGCAGCACTGGGACAGGGAGGGAGACCCAGTACTTC
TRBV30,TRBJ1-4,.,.,CAWNQGVAEKLFF,TGTGCCTGGAACCAGGGTGTAGCTGAAAAACTGTTTTTT
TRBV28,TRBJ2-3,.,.,CASSRTYTDTQYF,TGTGCCAGCAGTAGGACTTACACAGATACGCAGTATTTT
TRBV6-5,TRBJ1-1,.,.,CASSNQGNTEAFF,TGTGCCAGCAGCAACCAGGGGAACACTGAAGCTTTCTTT
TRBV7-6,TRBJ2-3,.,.,CASSRLKAAKRDTQYF,TGTGCCAGCAGCCGCCTGAAGGCCGCAAAAAGAGATACGCAGTATTTT
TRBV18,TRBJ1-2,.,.,CASSPASTNYGYTF,TGTGCCAGCTCACCCGCCAGTACTAACTATGGCTACACCTTC
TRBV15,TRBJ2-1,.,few,CATSEGGKRFSSGNEQFF,TGTGCCACCAGCGAAGGCGGTAAACGATTTAGTTCCGGCAATGAGCAGTTCTTC
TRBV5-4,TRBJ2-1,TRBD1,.,CASKGGTYNEQFF,TGTGCCAGTAAAGGGGGCACCTACAATGAGCAGTTCTTC
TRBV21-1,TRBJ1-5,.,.,CASHTEALPSLSGNQPQHF,TGTGCCAGCCATACGGAGGCGTTGCCCTCGTTATCGGGCAATCAGCCCCAGCATTTT
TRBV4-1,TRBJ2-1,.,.,CASTQGGTAYNEQFF,TGCGCCAGCACCCAAGGAGGGACAGCCTACAATGAGCAGTTCTTC
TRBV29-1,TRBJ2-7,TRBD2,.,CSVGTRGLEGYYEQYF,TGCAGCGTTGGAACCCGAGGACTAGAGGGTTACTACGAGCAGTACTTC
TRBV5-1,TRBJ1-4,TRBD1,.,CASSYRDRGIMEKLFF,TGCGCCAGCAGCTACCGGGACAGGGGAATAATGGAAAAACTGTTTTTT
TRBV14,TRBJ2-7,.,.,CASSQGWDSEQYF,TGTGCCAGCAGCCAAGGGTGGGATTCCGAGCAGTACTTC
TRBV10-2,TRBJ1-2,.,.,CASSPGTLISGYTF,TGCGCCAGCAGCCCCGGGACACTGATTTCTGGCTACACCTTC
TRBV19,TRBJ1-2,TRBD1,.,CASRRDRVGNYGYTF,TGTGCCAGTAGGCGGGACAGGGTTGGCAACTATGGCTACACCTTC
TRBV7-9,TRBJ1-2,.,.,CASSPGGDPYGYTF,TGTGCCAGCAGCCCCGGGGGGGACCCCTATGGCTACACCTTC
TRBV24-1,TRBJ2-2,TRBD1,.,CATSGRGLGGELFF,TGTGCCACCAGTGGTAGGGGGCTGGGCGGGGAGCTGTTTTTT
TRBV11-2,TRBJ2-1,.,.,CASSFRALSGEQFF,TGTGCCAGCAGCTTCCGGGCCCTCTCGGGGGAGCAGTTCTTC
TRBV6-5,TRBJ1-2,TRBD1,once,CASLNRGDYGYTF,TGTGCCAGCCTGAACAGGGGGGACTATGGCTACACCTTC
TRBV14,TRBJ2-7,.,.,CASSPSGVYEQYF,TGTGCCAGCAGCCCCTCAGGGGTCTACGAGCAGTACTTC
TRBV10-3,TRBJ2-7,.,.,CAISKDRTLSYEQYF,TGTGCCATCAGTAAAGACAGGACCCTCTCCTACGAGCAGTACTTC
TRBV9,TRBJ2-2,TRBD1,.,CASSVRDRNTGELFF,TGTGCCAGCAGCGTCCGGGACAGGAACACCGGGGAGCTGTTTTTT
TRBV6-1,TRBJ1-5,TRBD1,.,CASSERRTGGGQPQHF,TGTGCCAGCAGTGAACGAAGGACAGGGGGAGGACAGCCCCAGCATTTT
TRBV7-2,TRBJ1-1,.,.,CASSFLSRGQTEAFF,TGTGCCAGCAGCTTCCTCAGCAGGGGCCAGACTGAAGCTTTCTTT
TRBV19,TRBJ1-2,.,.,CASRGVETAANYGYTF,TGTGCCAGTAGGGGGGTTGAGACAGCCGCCAACTATGGCTACACCTTC
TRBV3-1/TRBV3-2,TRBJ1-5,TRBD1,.,CASSSGTARLSGQPQHF,TGTGCCAGCAGCTCCGGGACAGCCCGCTTGTCCGGTCAGCCCCAGCATTTT
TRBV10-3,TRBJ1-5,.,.,CAVSLGGQPQHF,TGTGCCGTCTCTCTCGGAGGTCAGCCCCAGCATTTT
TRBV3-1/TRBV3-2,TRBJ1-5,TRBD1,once,CASSQFGTANQPQHF,TGTGCCAGCAGCCAATTCGGGACAGCCAATCAGCCCCAGCATTTT
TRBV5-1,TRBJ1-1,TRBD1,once,CASSTRDRGRYTEAFF,TGCGCCAGCAGTACACGGGACAGGGGGCGTTACACTGAAGCTTTCTTT
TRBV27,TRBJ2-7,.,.,CASSLDRTDSYEQYF,TGTGCCAGCAGTTTAGACCGGACGGACTCCTACGAGCAGTACTTC
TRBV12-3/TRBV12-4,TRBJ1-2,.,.,CASSLGVGYTF,TGTGCCAGCAGTTTAGGGGTAGGCTACACCTTC
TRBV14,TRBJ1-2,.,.,CASSQGSAKANYGYTF,TGTGCCAGCAGCCAAGGATCGGCTAAAGCTAACTATGGCTACACCTTC